Following are 31 T cell receptor beta chains from one sample sequenced in a study of breast tumors, draining lymph nodes, adjacent tissues (TCRdb year 2016). The library came from multiplex PCR. The instrument given in TCRdb is Illumina HiSeq 2000. TCRdb applied fastp at Q25 and MiXCR to the public reads, then kept only in-frame beta chains. Rows are combined by CDR3 protein, so each entry shows the most common genes and DNA. The sample table lists some 150,000 distinct CDR3 sequences, about 34% of them with a count of one. About 3.7% of the sample is in the top ten clones. Lymph node samples were obtained from the axillary draining lymph nodes of breast cancer patients. The sequencing sample was made of axillary lymph node tissue. These receptors originate from a female donor with breast cancer. Some clones in this sample may be carry-over from other donors' samples.

This clonotype was counted between two and nine times. The chain joins TRBV18 to TRBJ2-2, with a possible D match to TRBD2 (7 bases). The CDR3 totals 18 residues. V shed 1 base and J shed 0 bases, with 15 bases lying between them. Per the germline V gene, CDR1 is KGHSH and CDR2 is LQKENI. The CDR3 bases are TGTGCCAGCTCACCACGTCGGGGGGCAGGGGCGAACACCGGGGAGCTGTTTTTT. It yields the protein CASSPRRGAGANTGELFF.

The table lists this clonotype with many counts. The chain couples TRBV27 to TRBJ2-3; 11 bases fit TRBD1. Germline V gene lookup returns CDR1 MNHEY and CDR2 SMNVEV (reference sequence). The CDR3 length is 16 residues. V was pared by 0 bases and J by 2 bases, with 1 base of the junction left unmatched. CDR3: CASSLSGQGATDTQYF. Here the CDR3 DNA reads TGTGCCAGCAGTTTATCTGGACAGGGGGCCACAGATACGCAGTATTTT.

The sample holds many counts of this clonotype. V is TRBV6-2 or TRBV6-3 and J is TRBJ1-2; 12 nucleotides agree with TRBD1. V dropped 6 bases and J dropped 7; count of bases not matched to a gene: 9. This CDR3 is 15 amino acids long. CDR1 and CDR2 from the germline V gene are MNHEY and SVGEGT. The CDR3 protein is CASRSTGTGGSGYTF. CDR3 in DNA: TGTGCCAGCAGATCCACCGGGACAGGGGGCTCTGGCTACACCTTC.

The gene calls are TRBV19 and TRBJ1-5; the match to TRBD1 covers 8 bases. The germline V gene encodes CDR1 LNHDA and CDR2 SQIVND (reference sequence). With V trimmed by 7 bases and J by 2 bases, 4 bases remained unmatched. This CDR3 region has 14 residues. As DNA, the CDR3 is TGTGCCAGTATCGGACAGGGATGCAATCAGCCCCAGCATTTT. Translated: CASIGQGCNQPQHF.

This chain joins TRBV28 and TRBJ1-6, with D tentatively TRBD1 (6 bases). The CDR3 length is 15 residues. Trimming removed 9 bases at V and 8 bases at J, with 20 bases between. Germline V gene lookup returns CDR1 MDHEN and CDR2 SYDVKM. The CDR3 spells CASDMTDSMDSPLHF. The CDR3 bases are TGTGCCAGTGACATGACGGACAGCATGGATTCACCCCTCCACTTT.

In its sample, this clonotype was seen many times. V is TRBV4-2 and J is TRBJ2-1; 7 bases agree with TRBD2. V dropped 4 bases and J dropped 0; count of bases not matched to a gene: 3. Per the germline V gene, CDR1 is LGHNA and CDR2 is YNFKEQ. This CDR3 contains 15 residues. Written as DNA, the CDR3 is TGTGCCAGCAGCCCCGGGGGGAGCTCCTACAATGAGCAGTTCTTC. This translates into CASSPGGSSYNEQFF.

There are many counts of this clonotype. The rearrangement uses TRBV6-2 or TRBV6-3 and TRBJ1-2; tentatively, D is TRBD1 (5 bases). The germline V and J ends were trimmed by 5 bases and 9 bases, with 13 bases remaining between them. Germline values: CDR1 MNHEY, CDR2 SVGEGT. The CDR3 runs 12 residues. CDR3 protein: CASSNDRGRYTF. The CDR3 nucleotides are TGTGCCAGCAGTAACGACAGAGGACGCTACACCTTC.

This clonotype occurred a few times. A much larger clonotype is one base distant, so this may be a read error. V is TRBV6-5 and J is TRBJ1-6; D is undetermined. The V end was cut by 4 bases, the J end by 13 bases, with 14 bases between. This CDR3 comprises 13 residues. Germline V gene sequence: CDR1 MNHEY, CDR2 SVGAGI. The DNA of the CDR3 is TGTGCCAGCAGTTCCTCGCGACTATTCCCCCTCCACTTT. Its protein is CASSSSRLFPLHF.

The V gene is TRBV12-3 or TRBV12-4, the J gene TRBJ1-1; D possibly corresponds to TRBD1 (6 bases). Between the trimmed V and J ends, which lost 3 bases and 5 bases, there was a span of 10 bases. The CDR3 has 13 residues. CDR3 sequence: CASSLSQGTEAFF. In DNA form, the CDR3 reads TGTGCCAGCAGTTTGAGCCAGGGGACTGAAGCTTTCTTT.

This clonotype was found a few times. Since a much larger clone is just one base distant, this may be a read error. The V call is TRBV5-5, the J call TRBJ2-7; 8 nucleotides align to TRBD2. The length of the CDR3 is 16 residues. The V gene's germline CDR1 is SGHKS and CDR2 YYEKEE (reference sequence). V gave up 0 bases and J gave up 5 bases; unmatched junction bases: 10. In nucleotides, the CDR3 is TGTGCCAGCAGCTTGGCAGGGACTAGGGCTTCGGACGAGCAGTACTTC. Its protein is CASSLAGTRASDEQYF. The full variable domain, rest sourced from reference TRBV5-5 and TRBJ2-7, is DAGVTQSPTHLIKTRGQQVTLRCSPISGHKSVSWYQQVLGQGPQFIFQYYEKEERGRGNFPDRFSARQFPNYSSELNVNALLLGDSALYLCASSLAGTRASDEQYFGPGTRLTVT.

Concerning this clonotype: One end of the junction fails to match germline, which may point to a read error. V gene TRBV19 combines with J gene TRBJ2-1; a possible D gene is TRBD2 (5 bases). Germline V lookup: CDR1 LNHDA, CDR2 SQIVND (reference sequence). The CDR3 is made up of 15 amino acids. CDR3 bases: TGTGTCAGTAAAGAGCGTGGGAGCTCCTACAATGAGCAGTTCTTC. Amino acids: CVSKERGSSYNEQFF.

The chain recombines TRBV20-1 with TRBJ2-5; 8 positions agree with TRBD1. The CDR3 is 16 amino acids. Per the germline V gene, CDR1 is DFQATT and CDR2 is SNEGSKA (reference sequence). With V trimmed by 6 bases and J by 9 bases, 21 bases remained unmatched. CDR3 sequence (DNA): TGCAGTGCCCACCAGGGGGCCCGGGGGCGCAATCAGCCCCAGTACTTC. Translated, it gives CSAHQGARGRNQPQYF.

At least ten counts were recorded for this clonotype. The CDR3 sequence: CATSDPTSGSNGELFF. The CDR3 region has the DNA TGTGCCACCAGTGACCCGACGAGCGGGAGCAACGGGGAGCTGTTTTTT. V usage is TRBV24-1 and J usage is TRBJ2-2; 8 bases agree with TRBD2. CDR1 and CDR2 (germline): KGHDR, SFDVKD. This CDR3 is 16 amino acids long. The V gene end was trimmed by 4 bases and the J gene end by 7 bases; junction bases not matched to a gene: 10.

This clonotype was picked up many times. The chain recombines TRBV6-1 with TRBJ1-2; 10 positions agree with TRBD1. Germline V gene sequence: CDR1 MNHNS, CDR2 SASEGT. The CDR3 has 15 residues. Trimming at V came to 4 bases and at J to 4 bases, leaving 6 bases not matched to a gene. The CDR3 DNA is TGTGCCAGCAGTGGGTGGGACAGGGGCGGCTATGGCTACACCTTC. Its protein product is CASSGWDRGGYGYTF.

This clonotype was detected a few times. It may be a read error: a sequence one base away is much more abundant. This rearrangement joins TRBV4-3 to TRBJ2-1; 8 bases are a match to TRBD2. From germline, CDR1 is LGHNA and CDR2 YSLEER. J gave up 8 bases and V 5 bases, and 11 bases lay outside the gene matches. The CDR3 length is 15 residues. The CDR3 bases are TGCGCCAGCAGCGGGGGACCAGCGGGAGCTTATGAGCAGTTCTTC. Protein sequence: CASSGGPAGAYEQFF.

The chain combines TRBV2 with TRBJ1-1; a weak D match, TRBD1 (6 bases). The CDR3 has 14 residues. Trimming shortened V by 10 bases and J by 3 bases, and 18 bases separated the two germline ends. The V gene's germline CDR1 is SNHLY and CDR2 FYNNEI. CDR3 protein: CANIIRTVDTEAFF. The CDR3 DNA is TGTGCCAACATAATAAGGACAGTGGACACTGAAGCTTTCTTT. The complete variable domain, with remaining parts taken from reference TRBV2 and TRBJ1-1, reads EPEVTQTPSHQVTQMGQEVILRCVPISNHLYFYWYRQILGQKVEFLVSFYNNEISEKSEIFDDQFSVERPDGSNFTLKIRSTKLEDSAMYFCANIIRTVDTEAFFGQGTRLTVV.

This clonotype was seen many times. The J gene is TRBJ2-3, the V gene TRBV9; tentative D call: TRBD1 (6 bases). The CDR3 sequence is 14 residues long. The V end lost 0 bases, the J end lost 6 bases, and 11 bases lay between the germline ends. The germline V gene has CDR1 SGDLS and CDR2 YYNGEE. The DNA for the CDR3 is TGTGCCAGCAGCGTAGAAGGGGGAGTCGATACGCAGTATTTT. This codes for CASSVEGGVDTQYF.

This clonotype was recorded many times. This chain links TRBV5-7 with TRBJ2-2; 8 bases align to TRBD2. TRBV5-7 is an ORF, and what it does is uncertain. The CDR3 runs 16 residues. The V segment lost 0 bases and the J segment 3 bases; nucleotides outside the gene matches: 4. DNA of the CDR3: TGTGCCAGCAGCTTGGCACTGCGGGGGGACACCGGGGAGCTGTTTTTT. Its translation: CASSLALRGDTGELFF.

This clonotype was counted between two and nine times. Since a much larger clone is just one base distant, this may be a read error. The chain combines TRBV9 with TRBJ2-7; D not certain. CDR3 size: 17 residues. CDR1 is SGDLS, CDR2 YYNGEE, per germline. Trimming shortened V by 4 bases and J by 6 bases, and 26 bases separated the two germline ends. CDR3: CASSPHPATSLTSEQYF. The CDR3 bases are TGTGCCAGCAGCCCCCACCCCGCGACTTCACTAACCTCCGAGCAGTACTTC.

A note on this clonotype: A much larger clone lies one base from this, so it may be a read error. V is TRBV6-5 and J is TRBJ2-7; D remains ambiguous. Germline lookup yields CDR1 MNHEY and CDR2 SVGAGI. V was pared by 5 bases and J by 2 bases, with 13 bases between. The CDR3 is 14 amino acids. As DNA, the CDR3 is TGTGCCAGCAGTCATGGCGGCACTACCTACGAGCAGTACTTC. Protein sequence: CASSHGGTTYEQYF.

The table lists this clonotype with a few counts. The chain links TRBV27 to TRBJ2-1, with D maybe TRBD2 (5 bases). Looked up from germline, CDR1 is MNHEY and CDR2 is SMNVEV (reference sequence). The CDR3 sequence is 12 residues long. With 3 bases removed from V and 7 bases from J, the gap between germline ends came to 7 bases. The CDR3 spells CASSFPGNEQFF. CDR3 coding DNA: TGTGCCAGCAGTTTCCCGGGGAATGAGCAGTTCTTC.

This clonotype was observed a handful of times. This may come from a read error, since a much larger clone is one base off. This chain links TRBV7-3 with TRBJ2-5; 8 bases line up with TRBD2. The germline gives CDR1 SGHTA, CDR2 FQGTGA. This CDR3 has 15 amino acids. DNA of the CDR3: TGTGCCAGCAGCTTAGCGGGGGGCTCACAAGAGACCCAGCACTTC. It encodes CASSLAGGSQETQHF.

CDR3 sequence reads: CASRLRGGAQEAFF. CDR3 coding DNA: TGTGCCAGCAGATTACGAGGGGGCGCGCAAGAAGCTTTCTTT. This chain joins TRBV6-5 and TRBJ1-1; 7 positions match TRBD1. V lost 6 bases and J lost 8; bases outside the gene matches: 12. Germline V lookup: CDR1 MNHEY, CDR2 SVGAGI. The CDR3 has 14 amino acids.

This clonotype was detected only a few times. Possible read error: a much larger clone is one base away. The rearrangement joins TRBV4-2 to TRBJ2-1, with D unresolved. The CDR3 is 15 amino acids. The ends were cut back, 0 bases at V and 5 bases at J, with 11 bases in the middle. Germline V gene data show CDR1 as LGHNA and CDR2 as YNFKEQ. The CDR3 DNA follows: TGTGCCAGCAGCCAAGACCTACCCCAAAACAATGAGCAGTTCTTC. Translated, it gives CASSQDLPQNNEQFF.

The chain combines TRBV6-6 with TRBJ2-5, with D maybe TRBD2 (6 bases). Germline assignment: CDR1 MNHNY and CDR2 SVGAGI (reference sequence). Trimming shortened V by 6 bases and J by 1 base, and 15 bases separated the two germline ends. The CDR3 is 15 residues long. CDR3 in DNA: TGTGCCAGCAGGCGGGGAGGTCTGCTCCAAGAGACCCAGTACTTC. It translates to CASRRGGLLQETQYF.

V gene TRBV29-1 combines with J gene TRBJ1-2; D is unclear. V was clipped by 4 bases and J by 5 bases, with 11 bases between them. CDR1 and CDR2 (germline): SQVTM, ANQGSEA. The length of the CDR3 is 12 residues. CDR3 amino acids: CSVGKGAYGYTF. Written as DNA, the CDR3 is TGCAGCGTTGGTAAGGGAGCTTATGGCTACACCTTC.

This clonotype came up many times. The junction shows a germline mismatch at one end, possibly a read error. This rearrangement joins TRBV15 to TRBJ2-1; D gene unclear. Looked up from germline, CDR1 is LNHNV and CDR2 is YYDKDF (reference sequence). The CDR3 runs 14 residues. The CDR3: CATSREGSTNELFF. The CDR3 DNA is TGTGCCACCAGCAGAGAAGGGTCTACCAATGAGCTGTTCTTC.

This clonotype was detected only a few times. The chain is built from TRBV18 and TRBJ1-2, with D possibly TRBD1 on 5 matching bases. Germline values: CDR1 KGHSH, CDR2 LQKENI. Trimming shortened V by 3 bases and J by 4 bases, and 12 bases separated the two germline ends. CDR3 length: 14 amino acids. The CDR3 reads CASSPKTQGYGYTF. In DNA, the CDR3 is TGTGCCAGCTCACCTAAAACGCAGGGCTATGGCTACACCTTC.

V gene TRBV19 combines with J gene TRBJ2-3; maybe TRBD2 (6 bases). Germline V gene data show CDR1 as LNHDA and CDR2 as SQIVND (reference sequence). V gave up 5 bases and J gave up 8 bases, with 17 bases separating them. CDR3 length equals 14 residues. The DNA for the CDR3 is TGTGCCAGTAGTGCCGGCGGCCGGAGGGGTACGCAGTATTTT. This encodes CASSAGGRRGTQYF. The entire variable domain, with the rest obtained from reference TRBV19 and TRBJ2-3, is as follows: DGGITQSPKYLFRKEGQNVTLSCEQNLNHDAMYWYRQDPGQGLRLIYYSQIVNDFQKGDIAEGYSVSREKKESFPLTVTSAQKNPTAFYLCASSAGGRRGTQYFGPGTRLTVL.

As for this clonotype: This may come from a read error, since a much larger clone is one base off. The chain joins TRBV28 to TRBJ1-4, with D perhaps TRBD1 (6 bases). Germline CDR1 is MDHEN and CDR2 is SYDVKM. The CDR3 runs 14 residues. CDR3 in DNA: TGTGCCAGCAGTATAACAGGGTTGGATGAAAAACTGTCTTTT. Its translation is CASSITGLDEKLSF.

A word on this clonotype: A read error is possible here, since a much larger clone lies one base away. The conserved final phenylalanine or tryptophan is absent from the CDR3, which likely points to a read error. The rearrangement joins TRBV12-3 or TRBV12-4 to TRBJ2-7; TRBD2 is a possible D gene (5 bases). Trimming left V 3 bases short and J 3 bases short, with 12 bases between. The CDR3 totals 14 residues. The CDR3: CASSFQRTHYEQYS. The DNA of the CDR3 is TGTGCCAGCAGTTTCCAGCGGACCCACTACGAGCAGTACTCC.